Detailed here is one T cell receptor beta chain. Regarding time point: patch test 1, 2 weeks after DPC sensitization. Treatment meaning: therapeutic diphenylcyclopropenone sensitization with weekly scalp DPC. Blood, whole and unfractionated, served as the source for total RNA extraction. This CDR3 is built from 15 residues. Germline-derived CDR1 and CDR2 are SGHDN and FVKESK. V lost 7 bases to trimming and J lost 0 bases, with 16 bases between them. The data are from a study of human T cells and chemical hapten exposure. TCRdb recomputed calls from the RACE reads with MiXCR, one row per CDR3 protein. The data show fewer than 400,000 distinct CDR3 sequences, approximately 6.3% seen once.

The rearrangement uses TRBV14 and TRBJ2-7; D is unresolved. Sequenced here: whole blood, sampled in connection with sensitization to the hapten diphenylcyclopropenone (DPC). The TCR sequence derives from a woman under 30 with alopecia areata. Some clones in this sample may be carry-over from other donors' samples. CDR3 nucleotide sequence: TGTGCCAGCACCCGACCTCATACTCCCTCCTACGAGCAGTACTTC. This gives the protein CASTRPHTPSYEQYF.